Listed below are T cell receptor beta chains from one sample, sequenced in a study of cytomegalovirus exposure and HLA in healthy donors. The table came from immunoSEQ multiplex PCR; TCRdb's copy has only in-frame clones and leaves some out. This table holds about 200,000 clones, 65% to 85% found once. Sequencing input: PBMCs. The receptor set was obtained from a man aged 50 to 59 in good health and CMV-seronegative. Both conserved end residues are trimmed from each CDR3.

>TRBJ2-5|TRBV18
ASSPPGQGYQETQY
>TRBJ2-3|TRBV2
AGRWSDTQY
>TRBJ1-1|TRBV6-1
ASSDRATEAF
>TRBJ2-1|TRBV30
AWSPTSGPYNEQF
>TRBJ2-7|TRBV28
ASSIGGGGDYEQY
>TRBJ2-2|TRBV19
ASLGGITHTGELF
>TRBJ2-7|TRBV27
ASSHVVGTGPYEQY
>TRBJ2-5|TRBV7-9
ASSFFRTFDGETQY
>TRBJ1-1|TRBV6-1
ASSELGVSSDVTEAF
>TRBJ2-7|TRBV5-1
ASSYAGSYEQY
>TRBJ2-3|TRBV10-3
AAAGGPSDTQY
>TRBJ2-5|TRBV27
ASSYPGTRGKQY
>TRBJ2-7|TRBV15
ATSGLGGSYEQY
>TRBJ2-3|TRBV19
ASIEREGTDTQY
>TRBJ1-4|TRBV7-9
ASSSPDREREKLF
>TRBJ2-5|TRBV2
ASRRTSRSQETQY
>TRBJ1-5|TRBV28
ASSLDMGNQPQH
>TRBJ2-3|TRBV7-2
ASSQIAGESTDTQY
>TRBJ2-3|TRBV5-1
ASSPAGLAGVDTQY
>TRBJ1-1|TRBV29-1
SGGGTEAF
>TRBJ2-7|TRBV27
ASRKTGLSSYEQY
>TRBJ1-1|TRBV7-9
ASSIGPGTEAF
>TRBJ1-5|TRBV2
ASSENRGNQPQH
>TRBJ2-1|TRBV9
ASSVDEGSYNEQF
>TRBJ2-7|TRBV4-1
ASSQAGTGAYEQY
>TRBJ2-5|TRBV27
ASSSPRTGEEETQY
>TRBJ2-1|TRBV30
AWSVLAYNEQF
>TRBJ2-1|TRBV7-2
ASSLYREGPGGEQF
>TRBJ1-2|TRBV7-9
ASTRSGGMDGYT
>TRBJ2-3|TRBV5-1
ASSLFGTGELDTQY
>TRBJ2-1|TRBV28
ASRGGQGGYNEQF
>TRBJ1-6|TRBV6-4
ASSAEGGDYNSPLH
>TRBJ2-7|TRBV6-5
ASSYELGVLTEQY
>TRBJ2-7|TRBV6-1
ASRPRQGSYEQY
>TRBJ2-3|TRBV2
ASRESGHSTDTQY
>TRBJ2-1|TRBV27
ASNSGGIYNEQF
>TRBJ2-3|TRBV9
ASSDNSGSWGTDTQY
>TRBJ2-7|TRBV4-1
ASSLFKSGTRDEQY
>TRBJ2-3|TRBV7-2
ASSGGWEDTQY
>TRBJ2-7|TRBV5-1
ASSMGLLYEQY
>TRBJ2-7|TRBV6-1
ASRVAEYGNEQY